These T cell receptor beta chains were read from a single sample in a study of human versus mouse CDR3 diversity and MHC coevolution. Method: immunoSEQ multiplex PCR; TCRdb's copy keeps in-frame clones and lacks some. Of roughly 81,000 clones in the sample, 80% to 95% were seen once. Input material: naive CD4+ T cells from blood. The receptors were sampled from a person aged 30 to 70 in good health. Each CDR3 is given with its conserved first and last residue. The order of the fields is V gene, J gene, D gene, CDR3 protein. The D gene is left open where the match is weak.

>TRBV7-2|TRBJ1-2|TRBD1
CASSLGTGDLLNFTF
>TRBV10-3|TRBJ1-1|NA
CAISEEQPGIGTEAFF
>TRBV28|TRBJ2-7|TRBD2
CASTSPTGGIYEQYF
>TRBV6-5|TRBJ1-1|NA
CASSVPQGRAFF
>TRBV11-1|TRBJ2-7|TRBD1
CASSRDRGYEQYF
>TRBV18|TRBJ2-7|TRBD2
CASSPPGGTYEQYF
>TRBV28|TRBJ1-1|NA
CASQVTQGSAFF
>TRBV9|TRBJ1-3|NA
CASSHTSDSGNTIYF
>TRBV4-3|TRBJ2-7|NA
CASSLEGAGEQYF
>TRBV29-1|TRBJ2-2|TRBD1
CSGRTGGIGTGELFF
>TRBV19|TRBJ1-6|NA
CASTTAYNSPLHF
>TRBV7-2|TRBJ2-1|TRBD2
CASSRGLADGDEQFF
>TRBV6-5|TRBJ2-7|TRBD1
CASSYSTGEREQYF
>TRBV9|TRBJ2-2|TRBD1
CASSVGGTGGTGELFF
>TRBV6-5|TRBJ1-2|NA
CASSYSRAAFNYGYTF
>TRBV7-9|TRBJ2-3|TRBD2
CASSPPGLATDTQYF
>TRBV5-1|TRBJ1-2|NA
CASSLEPGLNYGYTF
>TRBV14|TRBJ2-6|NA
CASSQLLSGANVLTF
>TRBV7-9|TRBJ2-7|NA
CASSLGLPSLGYEQYF
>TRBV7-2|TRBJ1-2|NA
CASSVLRAYYGYTF
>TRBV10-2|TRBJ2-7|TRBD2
CASRERESGYEQYF
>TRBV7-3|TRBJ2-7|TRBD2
CASTMGLALREQYF
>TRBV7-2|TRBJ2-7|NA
CASSASGPDRQYF
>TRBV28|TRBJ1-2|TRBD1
CASMGGSDRGRGYTF
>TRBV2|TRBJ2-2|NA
CASRLAVNTGELFF
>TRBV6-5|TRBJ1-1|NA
CASTLGQRTEAFF
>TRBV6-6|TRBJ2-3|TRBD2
CASSPRGGGVTDTQYF
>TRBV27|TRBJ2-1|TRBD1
CASIRDRARYNEQFF
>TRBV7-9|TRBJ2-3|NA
CASRPTGIDTQYF
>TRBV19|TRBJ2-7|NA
CASSIGQGLDEQYF
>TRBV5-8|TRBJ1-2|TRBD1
CASSLRQGGYGYTF
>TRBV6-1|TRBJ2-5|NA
CALQGSRETQYF
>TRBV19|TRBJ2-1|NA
CASSINDRIEQFF
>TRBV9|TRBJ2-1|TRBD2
CASSVGLSRLAGDNEQFF
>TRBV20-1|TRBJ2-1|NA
CSAINVREQFF
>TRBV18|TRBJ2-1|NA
CASSPKQGNEQFF
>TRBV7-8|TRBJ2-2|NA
CASSLIPRVVTGELFF
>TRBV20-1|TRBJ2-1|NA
CSARDQEQFF
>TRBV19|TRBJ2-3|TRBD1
CASMIGTGWTDTQYF
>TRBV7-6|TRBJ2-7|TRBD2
CASSKLAGGSEQYF
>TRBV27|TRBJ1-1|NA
CASSLPGSHTEAFF
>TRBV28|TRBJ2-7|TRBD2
CATLRGGSSYEQYF
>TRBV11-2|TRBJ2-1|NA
CASSPAAGNYNEQFF
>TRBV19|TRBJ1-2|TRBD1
CASSIPGQGAGGYTF
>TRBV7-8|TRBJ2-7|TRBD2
CASSSWTSGIYEQYF
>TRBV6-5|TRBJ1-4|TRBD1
CASSIRDRGREKLFF
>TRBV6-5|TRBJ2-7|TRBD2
CATPGAGASEQYF
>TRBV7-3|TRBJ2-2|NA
CASSPTRTGELFF